Listed below are T cell receptor beta chains from one sample, sequenced in a study of T cell repertoires in cytomegalovirus infection. TCRdb re-called the reads with MiXCR, one entry per CDR3 protein. The sample includes 300,000 or so distinct CDR3 sequences, over 20% of them seen just once. The sample was PBMCs. These receptors were collected from a human donor in good health (CMV status not recorded). Some clones in this sample may be carry-over from other donors' samples. Both conserved end residues are part of each CDR3. A D gene is named only where the DNA matches it firmly. Only some rows state a clone size, as once, few, many or a class for expanded clones.

d_gene | j_gene | abundance | v_gene | CDR3aa | CDR3nt
- | TRBJ1-1 | - | TRBV20-1 | CSASQMGASTEAFF | TGCAGTGCTAGTCAGATGGGGGCTTCGACTGAAGCTTTCTTT
- | TRBJ1-1 | - | TRBV6-2/TRBV6-3 | CASRLDGETEAFF | TGTGCCAGCAGACTCGACGGGGAGACTGAAGCTTTCTTT
TRBD1 | TRBJ2-3 | few | TRBV5-3 | CASSLEQGAWDTQYF | TGTGCCAGCAGCTTGGAACAGGGGGCTTGGGATACGCAGTATTTT
TRBD1 | TRBJ2-1 | few | TRBV28 | CASTTGQGSYNEQFF | TGTGCCAGCACTACCGGACAGGGGTCCTACAATGAGCAGTTCTTC
- | TRBJ1-1 | - | TRBV19 | CASSIPGMNTEAFF | TGTGCCAGTAGTATACCAGGGATGAACACTGAAGCTTTCTTT
TRBD2 | TRBJ2-1 | - | TRBV5-1 | CASSPGRDANRFF | TGCGCCAGCAGCCCCGGGAGGGACGCTAATCGGTTCTTC
- | TRBJ2-3 | many | TRBV7-2 | CASSSRASTDTQYF | TGTGCCAGCAGCTCGAGGGCTAGCACAGATACGCAGTATTTT
TRBD2 | TRBJ2-2 | few | TRBV11-2 | CASSLGLAGGGELFF | TGTGCCAGCAGCTTAGGGCTAGCGGGAGGCGGGGAGCTGTTTTTT
- | TRBJ1-4 | many | TRBV7-9 | CASSPKTRVGEKLFF | TGTGCCAGCAGCCCAAAGACACGGGTTGGTGAAAAACTGTTTTTT
- | TRBJ2-1 | few | TRBV19 | CASSNIGPGYNEQFF | TGTGCCAGTAGTAATATCGGGCCGGGTTACAATGAGCAGTTCTTC
TRBD1 | TRBJ2-7 | few | TRBV7-2 | CASSTPGTGLYEQYF | TGTGCCAGCAGCACTCCCGGGACAGGGCTCTACGAGCAGTACTTC
TRBD1 | TRBJ1-2 | few | TRBV28 | CASVIGTGDTGYTF | TGTGCCAGTGTGATTGGGACAGGGGATACTGGCTACACCTTC
- | TRBJ2-3 | - | TRBV20-1 | CSARPFSRDSDTQYF | TGCAGTGCTAGACCCTTCTCACGGGACTCAGATACGCAGTATTTT
- | TRBJ2-7 | - | TRBV7-2 | CVSSLARRYEQYF | TGTGTCAGCAGCTTAGCGCGACGTTACGAGCAGTACTTC
TRBD2 | TRBJ2-7 | - | TRBV28 | CASLERGALSYEQYF | TGTGCCAGCCTCGAGCGGGGCGCTCTATCCTACGAGCAGTACTTC
TRBD1 | TRBJ1-1 | - | TRBV20-1 | CRARESPRGRMDTEAFF | TGCAGAGCTAGGGAATCTCCCAGGGGGCGCATGGACACTGAAGCTTTCTTT
TRBD2 | TRBJ2-3 | - | TRBV7-6 | CASSLMGTNPTDTQYF | TGTGCCAGCAGCTTAATGGGGACTAACCCCACAGATACGCAGTATTTT
TRBD1 | TRBJ1-2 | few | TRBV7-8 | CASSLENRGRAYGYTF | TGTGCCAGCAGCTTAGAGAACAGGGGGCGCGCCTATGGCTACACCTTC
TRBD2 | TRBJ2-7 | many | TRBV7-9 | CASSLSLAEAYEQYF | TGTGCCAGCAGCTTAAGCCTAGCGGAAGCCTACGAGCAGTACTTC
- | TRBJ1-1 | - | TRBV5-1 | CASSPGAGGGMNTEAFF | TGCGCCAGCAGCCCCGGGGCCGGAGGGGGGATGAACACTGAAGCTTTCTTT
TRBD2 | TRBJ2-3 | - | TRBV12-3/TRBV12-4 | CASAKTLGLAGTQYF | TGTGCCAGCGCCAAGACCTTGGGGCTAGCGGGGACGCAGTATTTT
- | TRBJ1-1 | - | TRBV28 | CASSSSWGVGTEAFF | TGTGCCAGCAGCTCCTCTTGGGGAGTTGGGACTGAAGCTTTCTTT
TRBD1 | TRBJ2-1 | many | TRBV28 | CASSRDRVLINEQFF | TGTGCCAGCAGCCGGGACAGGGTCCTAATAAATGAGCAGTTCTTC
TRBD1 | TRBJ2-7 | - | TRBV11-2 | CASSLATTGGSEQYF | TGTGCCAGCAGCTTAGCCACGACAGGGGGCTCGGAGCAGTACTTC
- | TRBJ2-1 | many | TRBV27 | CASSLLGNEQFF | TGTGCCAGCAGTCTCCTAGGAAATGAGCAGTTCTTC
TRBD2 | TRBJ2-5 | - | TRBV12-3/TRBV12-4 | CASILSGGTFKTQYF | TGTGCCAGCATCCTTAGCGGGGGGACTTTTAAAACCCAGTACTTC
- | TRBJ2-2 | - | TRBV29-1 | CSVEDLLAGELFF | TGCAGCGTTGAAGATTTACTAGCCGGGGAGCTGTTTTTT
- | TRBJ2-1 | many | TRBV6-5 | CASSYSSGSSYNEQFF | TGTGCCAGCAGTTACTCGAGCGGAAGCTCCTACAATGAGCAGTTCTTC